The 3 T cell receptor beta chains below all came from one sample that was sequenced in a study of Graves' ophthalmopathy and Graves' hyperthyroidism. Amplified TCR beta CDR3 regions were obtained using RNA transcripts as template. First-round RT-PCR relied on HTBI primers, and a second-round multiplex PCR came next. MiXCR was run by TCRdb on the multiplex PCR reads, yielding one entry per CDR3 protein. Of roughly 350,000 distinct CDR3 sequences in the sample, about 17% were seen once. The sequenced sample was peripheral blood. The origin of the receptors is an adult woman with stable Graves' hyperthyroidism.

This clonotype occurred many times. This chain joins TRBV28 and TRBJ2-7; perhaps TRBD1 as D (5 bases). Germline V gives CDR1 MDHEN, CDR2 SYDVKM. The CDR3 consists of 16 residues. V gave up 2 bases and J gave up 0 bases, with 14 bases separating them. Here the CDR3 DNA reads TGTGCCAGCAGTTTACAGGGTGGCGGACGCTCCTACGAGCAGTACTTC. Translated: CASSLQGGGRSYEQYF.

Here the CDR3 DNA reads TGTGCCAGCTCACCGATCTCCGGGACAGGGATTCACGAGCAGTACTTC. This codes for CASSPISGTGIHEQYF. The V and J genes are TRBV18 and TRBJ2-7; 9 positions match TRBD1. Looked up from germline, CDR1 is KGHSH and CDR2 is LQKENI. J lost 5 bases, V lost 3 bases, and 11 bases had no gene match. This CDR3 comprises 16 residues.

To note about this clonotype: It is likely a read error, because the conserved phenylalanine at the end of the CDR3 is missing. The V and J genes are TRBV6-1 and TRBJ1-1; no clear D. From germline, CDR1 is MNHNS and CDR2 SASEGT. The CDR3 has 15 residues. The ends were cut back, 4 bases at V and 4 bases at J, with 16 bases in the middle. DNA for the CDR3: TGTGCCAGCAGTGGCGCTAGAGGATTGGGCACTGAAGCTTTCTAT. Protein: CASSGARGLGTEAFY.